These 29 T cell receptor beta chains came from one sample sequenced in a study of blood T cells in healthy people across ages. A second PCR, run for about 7 to 11 cycles, used a sample-barcoded 5' primer plus a J-beta primer mix. TCRdb processed the 5' RACE reads anew with MiXCR; each CDR3 protein has one entry. The data hold approximately 680,000 distinct CDR3 sequences, with around 32% observed a single time. The source material was blood. These receptors came from a woman aged 80 or older in good health.

The chain has TRBV1 and TRBJ1-2; the table names TRBD1, a call not compared with the DNA. TRBV1 constitutes a pseudogene. This CDR3 region has 14 residues. The CDR3 region has the DNA TGCACCAGCAGCCAAGATAAGGGGCCGAATGGCTACACCTTC. Translated: CTSSQDKGPNGYTF.

The table lists this clonotype with many counts. V is TRBV5-6 and J is TRBJ1-4, with D perhaps matching TRBD1 (6 bases). Germline values: CDR1 SGHDT, CDR2 YYEEEE. The V end was cut by 0 bases, the J end by 5 bases, with 11 bases between. CDR3 length: 15 amino acids. CDR3 loop: CASSLGGRGNEKLFF. In DNA form, the CDR3 reads TGTGCCAGCAGCTTGGGGGGCAGGGGAAATGAAAAACTGTTTTTT.

This clonotype was detected many times. The rearrangement joins TRBV3-1 to TRBJ2-1; TRBD2 matches at 7 bases. The CDR3 loop spans 17 amino acids. With V trimmed by 0 bases and J by 8 bases, 13 bases remained unmatched. CDR1 is LGHDT and CDR2 is YNNKEL in the germline V gene (reference sequence). The CDR3 bases are TGTGCCAGCAGCCAAGACCCCGGTGGGACTACGGGCGATGAGCAGTTCTTC. Protein product: CASSQDPGGTTGDEQFF.

At least ten counts were recorded for this clonotype. V usage is TRBV6-2 or TRBV6-3 and J usage is TRBJ2-3, with D perhaps TRBD2 (5 bases). The CDR3 consists of 17 residues. The germline CDR1 and CDR2 sequences are MNHEY and SVGEGT. V lost 4 bases and J lost 3, with 20 bases in between. In DNA form, the CDR3 reads TGTGCCAGCAGTTCCCCTTTAGGCGGGCAGCATACAGATACGCAGTATTTT. It codes for CASSSPLGGQHTDTQYF.

This clonotype was found once. This could be a read error, since a much larger clone is one nucleotide away. The chain's CDR3 is CASGLIRGGEQYF. The CDR3 DNA reads TGTGCCAGCGGCTTGATAAGGGGCGGCGAGCAGTACTTC. The chain combines TRBV11-2 with TRBJ2-5, with a tentative D call TRBD1 (5 bases). Matching the DNA end better, TRBJ2-7 makes the J call doubtful. Germline V gene sequence: CDR1 SGHAT, CDR2 FQNNGV. The CDR3 totals 13 residues.

This clonotype was recorded many times. V gene TRBV12-3 or TRBV12-4 combines with J gene TRBJ2-3, with unresolved D. This CDR3 is built from 13 residues. V gave up 5 bases and J gave up 8 bases, with 14 bases separating them. The CDR3 DNA sequence: TGTGCCAGCAGTCTACACTCAACCGGTACGCAGTATTTT. This encodes CASSLHSTGTQYF.

The chain is built from TRBV4-3 and TRBJ1-1, with 7 bases that match TRBD1. The CDR3 extends over 15 amino acids. CDR1 LGHNA and CDR2 YSLEER come from the germline V gene. The V gene end was trimmed by 3 bases and the J gene end by 4 bases; junction bases not matched to a gene: 8. DNA of the CDR3: TGCGCCAGCAGCCAGAGGATACAGGGGATCACTGAAGCTTTCTTT. Translated, it gives CASSQRIQGITEAFF.

This clonotype has at least ten counts. This chain uses TRBV12-3 or TRBV12-4 with TRBJ1-5, with TRBD1 matching 7 bases. CDR3 length: 14 residues. The junction had 4 bases not matched to a gene; V was cut back by 6 bases and J by 2 bases. CDR3 protein: CASSDRAGNQPQHF. The CDR3 coding sequence is TGTGCCAGCAGCGACAGGGCGGGCAATCAGCCCCAGCATTTT.

Many counts were recorded for this clonotype. The rearrangement uses TRBV6-2 or TRBV6-3 and TRBJ2-3, with unresolved D. V lost 4 bases to trimming and J lost 2 bases, with 22 bases between them. CDR3 size: 18 residues. Per germline, CDR1 MNHEY and CDR2 SVGEGT. CDR3 DNA: TGTGCCAGCAGTTCGTGGCTTGTCTCTCACCACGCCACAGATACGCAGTATTTT. Protein sequence: CASSSWLVSHHATDTQYF.

This clonotype was seen repeatedly, ten times or more. The CDR3 DNA reads TGTGCCAGCAGCCAAGATCTAGCGGGGGGGCTGGATACGCAGTATTTT. It codes for CASSQDLAGGLDTQYF. V and J are TRBV4-2 and TRBJ2-3, with 12 nucleotides matching TRBD2. Germline lookup yields CDR1 LGHNA and CDR2 YNFKEQ. Trimming at V came to 0 bases and at J to 6 bases, leaving 4 bases not matched to a gene. The CDR3 runs 16 residues.

The sample holds many counts of this clonotype. One base away lies a much larger clone, so this may be a sequencing read error. The chain employs TRBV5-1 and TRBJ2-7; D is unclear. Germline V gene data show CDR1 as SGHRS and CDR2 as YFSETQ. The V end was cut by 3 bases, the J end by 3 bases, with 13 bases between. This CDR3 comprises 14 residues. The CDR3 DNA is TGCGCCAGCAGCTGGGCGACTGGTTACTACGAGCAGTACTTC. Translation gives CASSWATGYYEQYF. The full variable domain, rest sourced from reference TRBV5-1 and TRBJ2-7, is KAGVTQTPRYLIKTRGQQVTLSCSPISGHRSVSWYQQTPGQGLQFLFEYFSETQRNKGNFPGRFSGRQFSNSRSEMNVSTLELGDSALYLCASSWATGYYEQYFGPGTRLTVT.

This clonotype has a count of ten or more. The chain has TRBV20-1 and TRBJ1-2, with a possible D match to TRBD1 (5 bases). There are 15 residues in the CDR3. V lost 1 base to trimming and J lost 3 bases, with 15 bases between them. The germline V gene encodes CDR1 DFQATT and CDR2 SNEGSKA (reference sequence). CDR3 bases: TGCAGTGCTAGAGTACTCCAGGGCCGTCACTATGGCTACACCTTC. As protein: CSARVLQGRHYGYTF.

This clonotype was detected only a few times. CDR3 residues: CASSPSWALNTEAFF. The DNA of the CDR3 is TGTGCCAGCAGCCCCTCTTGGGCGTTGAACACTGAAGCTTTCTTT. The J gene is TRBJ1-1, the V gene TRBV7-2; D is unclear. CDR3 length equals 15 residues. V was trimmed by 5 bases and J by 0 bases, leaving 13 bases between them. CDR1 SGHTA and CDR2 FQGNSA come from the germline V gene.

V usage is TRBV5-1 and J usage is TRBJ1-6; D may be TRBD1 (6 bases). The ends were cut back, 3 bases at V and 3 bases at J, with 10 bases in the middle. The CDR3 spans 15 residues. CDR1 is SGHRS and CDR2 is YFSETQ in the germline V gene. CDR3 amino acids: CASSSGADYNSPLHF. Here the CDR3 DNA reads TGCGCCAGCAGCTCAGGGGCCGACTATAATTCACCCCTCCACTTT.

A remark on this clonotype: A much bigger clone sits one base away, suggesting this may be a read error. The V gene is TRBV15, the J gene TRBJ2-7, with D possibly matching TRBD2 (5 bases). The CDR3 has 13 residues. Germline V gene sequence: CDR1 LNHNV, CDR2 YYDKDF (reference sequence). V dropped 3 bases and J dropped 10 bases, with 16 bases sitting between them. In DNA, the CDR3 is TGTGCCACCAGCAGCGGGCGTCTCGGGATCCAGTACTTC. Translated: CATSSGRLGIQYF.

This clonotype was detected many times. The genes are TRBV27 and TRBJ2-3; D remains unclear. CDR1 is MNHEY, CDR2 SMNVEV, per germline (reference sequence). Trimming removed 2 bases from V and 0 bases from J, with 3 bases in between. This CDR3 spans 13 amino acids. CDR3 sequence reads: CASSLISTDTQYF. Here the CDR3 DNA reads TGTGCCAGCAGTTTAATTAGCACAGATACGCAGTATTTT.

The genes are TRBV7-9 and TRBJ1-1; 12 bases align to TRBD1. V lost 5 bases to trimming and J lost 3 bases; unmatched junction nucleotides: 16. Germline loops: CDR1 SEHNR, CDR2 FQNEAQ (reference sequence). The CDR3 is 19 amino acids. The CDR3 region has the DNA TGTGCCAGCAGCCCTCGGGGGACAGGGGGCGCGTTGGGGGACACTGAAGCTTTCTTT. This translates into CASSPRGTGGALGDTEAFF.

The chain is built from TRBV7-2 and TRBJ1-5; D call uncertain. Between the trimmed V and J ends, which lost 3 bases and 7 bases, there was a span of 13 bases. Germline V lookup: CDR1 SGHTA, CDR2 FQGNSA. The CDR3 contains 14 residues. CDR3 in DNA: TGTGCCAGCAGCTTTATCGGGCCTGGGCAGCCCCAGCATTTT. Protein product: CASSFIGPGQPQHF.

This clonotype was seen a handful of times. V gene TRBV5-1 combines with J gene TRBJ2-1; 10 bases match TRBD2. The DNA end lines up better with TRBJ2-7; the J call may be wrong. The CDR3 consists of 16 residues. Germline CDR1 reads SGHRS; CDR2 reads YFSETQ. The CDR3 here is CASSSLTSGAYNEQYF. CDR3 DNA sequence: TGCGCCAGCAGCTCGCTAACTAGCGGGGCTTACAATGAGCAGTACTTC.

This clonotype was counted a few times. A much larger clone lies one base from this, so it may be a read error. The chain links TRBV20-1 to TRBJ2-5; TRBD2 matches at 11 bases. The J call may be in error: the DNA end matches TRBJ2-7 better. The CDR3 loop spans 13 amino acids. CDR1 DFQATT and CDR2 SNEGSKA come from the germline V gene (reference sequence). The CDR3, as DNA: TGCAGTGTCCAACTAGCGGGGGCCTACGAGCAGTACTTC. Its protein is CSVQLAGAYEQYF.

This clonotype was seen at least ten times. The chain links TRBV7-6 to TRBJ2-7; tentatively, D is TRBD2 (6 bases). The CDR3 contains 15 residues. V was cut by 1 base and J by 2 bases, with 12 bases left in between. The V gene's germline CDR1 is SGHVS and CDR2 FNYEAQ. The CDR3 protein is CASSLGGDGAYEQYF. As DNA, the CDR3 is TGTGCCAGCAGCTTAGGGGGGGACGGAGCCTACGAGCAGTACTTC.

In this sample, this clonotype turned up many times. The chain is built from TRBV7-2 and TRBJ1-1; the D is unclear. Trimming removed 5 bases at V and 9 bases at J, with 16 bases between. Germline CDR1 SGHTA, CDR2 FQGNSA. The CDR3 length is 13 residues. This CDR3 is CASSRRRGEKAFF. The CDR3 DNA reads as TGTGCCAGCAGCCGTCGCCGGGGTGAGAAAGCTTTCTTT. Variable domain in full (rest from reference TRBV7-2 and TRBJ1-1): GAGVSQSPSNKVTEKGKDVELRCDPISGHTALYWYRQSLGQGLEFLIYFQGNSAPDKSGLPSDRFSAERTGGSVSTLTIQRTQQEDSAVYLCASSRRRGEKAFFGQGTRLTVV.

This clonotype came up many times. The V gene is TRBV28, the J gene TRBJ2-1, with TRBD2 identical over 7 bases. With V trimmed by 11 bases and J by 7 bases, 14 bases remained unmatched. Germline V gives CDR1 MDHEN, CDR2 SYDVKM. The CDR3 loop spans 14 amino acids. CDR3 in amino acids: CALSGGRAENEQFF. The CDR3 region has the DNA TGTGCCTTATCGGGGGGAAGAGCGGAGAATGAGCAGTTCTTC. The full variable domain, rest sourced from reference TRBV28 and TRBJ2-1, is DVKVTQSSRYLVKRTGEKVFLECVQDMDHENMFWYRQDPGLGLRLIYFSYDVKMKEKGDIPEGYSVSREKKERFSLILESASTNQTSMYLCALSGGRAENEQFFGPGTRLTVL.

The chain combines TRBV20-1 with TRBJ2-7, with 15 bases that match TRBD2. V shed 3 bases and J 5 bases; nucleotides not matched to a gene: 17. There are 19 residues in the CDR3. CDR1 and CDR2 (germline): DFQATT, SNEGSKA (reference sequence). CDR3 protein: CSASRLGPGLAGGSNEQYF. CDR3 nucleotides: TGCAGTGCTAGCCGGTTGGGACCGGGACTAGCGGGAGGATCGAACGAGCAGTACTTC.

In DNA form, the CDR3 reads TGTGCCAGCAGTTACACAGGGGGTGTCTCCTACGAGCAGTACTTC. It yields the protein CASSYTGGVSYEQYF. The chain recombines TRBV12-3 or TRBV12-4 with TRBJ2-7, with TRBD1 identical over 8 bases. V lost 4 bases to trimming and J lost 0 bases; unmatched junction nucleotides: 5. The CDR3 covers 15 residues.

With respect to this clonotype: Mismatch with germline at one junction end may stem from a read error. The genes are TRBV12-3 or TRBV12-4 and TRBJ2-3, with TRBD1 matching over 7 bases. This CDR3 spans 16 amino acids. The CDR3 protein is CASSLTGQAITDTRYF. In nucleotides, the CDR3 is TGTGCCAGCAGTTTAACCGGACAGGCGATCACAGATACGCGGTATTTT.

Ten or more counts support this clonotype. The gene calls are TRBV18 and TRBJ1-2, with D uncertain. V was trimmed by 1 base and J by 8 bases, leaving 14 bases between them. This CDR3 comprises 14 residues. The germline V gene has CDR1 KGHSH and CDR2 LQKENI. The CDR3: CASSPLERAGGYTF. Written as DNA, the CDR3 is TGTGCCAGCTCACCACTGGAGAGGGCCGGCGGCTACACCTTC.

This clonotype was counted ten times or more. This chain links TRBV29-1 with TRBJ2-3; perhaps TRBD2 as D (6 bases). Trimming shortened V by 3 bases and J by 1 base, and 14 bases separated the two germline ends. Germline assignment: CDR1 SQVTM and CDR2 ANQGSEA. The CDR3 length is 15 residues. In nucleotides, the CDR3 is TGCAGCGTTGAGCTCGGGGGAAGAGGCACAGATACGCAGTATTTT. Its protein is CSVELGGRGTDTQYF.

This clonotype turned up a few times. The CDR3 loop reads CSVQQGANEQYF. The CDR3 DNA sequence: TGCAGCGTTCAGCAGGGGGCTAACGAGCAGTACTTC. The J gene is TRBJ2-7, the V gene TRBV29-1; 8 nucleotides agree with TRBD1. The trim removed 5 bases at V and 5 bases at J, leaving 5 bases unmatched. The CDR3 has 12 amino acids. Germline values: CDR1 SQVTM, CDR2 ANQGSEA.